This T cell receptor (beta chain) is from a study of cytomegalovirus exposure and HLA in healthy donors. Researchers ran the PCR with 60 Vbeta and 13 Jbeta primers. Profiled with immunoSEQ multiplex PCR; TCRdb holds only in-frame clones, not every one. This repertoire shows tens of thousands of clones, about two thirds found once; its top ten account for around 10%. Regarding the study as a whole: V- and J-gene trimming of TCR beta was linked (in a later analysis) to a missense DCLRE1C variant.

The CDR3 has 15 amino acids. In regard to this clone: The target antigen is unknown.

The source of this sequence is a woman in her thirties or forties in good health and CMV-seropositive. Sequenced input: PBMCs. The chain joins TRBV21-1 to TRBJ2-7; TRBD1 is the table's D call and was not checked against the DNA. TRBV21-1 is given as a pseudogene. The CDR3 loop reads CASSLGTGRSYEQYF. CDR3 in DNA: TGTGCCAGCAGCCTAGGGACAGGCCGCTCCTACGAGCAGTACTTC.